The next 20 T cell receptor beta chains were all read from a single sample in a study of PD-L1 blockade in urothelial cancer. Clones were sequenced by immunoSEQ multiplex PCR, and TCRdb holds only the in-frame ones, with some missing. This sample yields roughly 38,000 clones, of which roughly four fifths are seen a single time; 3.5% belongs to the top ten. This material consisted of PBMCs, taken around atezolizumab (anti-PD-L1) treatment. These receptors originate from a man aged 65 to 79 with urothelial cancer.

This clone showed up just a few times. This chain links TRBV4-2 with TRBJ2-3, with 9 bases matching TRBD2. Trimming removed 4 bases from V and 4 bases from J; junction bases left unmatched: 6. Per the germline V gene, CDR1 is LGHNA and CDR2 is YNFKEQ. CDR3 size: 15 residues. The CDR3 loop reads CASSPGGGRADTQYF. The CDR3 DNA follows: TGTGCCAGCAGCCCAGGTGGCGGGAGGGCAGATACGCAGTATTTT.

Comment on this clone: The junction differs from germline at one of its ends, possibly a read error. The chain is built from TRBV6-6 and TRBJ2-7, with no clear D. From germline, CDR1 is MNHNY and CDR2 SVGAGI (reference sequence). The CDR3 is 12 amino acids. The CDR3 loop reads CAGSRNNYEQYF. The CDR3 bases are TGTGCCGGCAGTAGAAACAACTACGAGCAGTACTTC.

This clone appeared a few times. The chain employs TRBV18 and TRBJ1-5, with no clear D. The germline V and J ends were trimmed by 3 bases and 4 bases, with 13 bases remaining between them. The germline V gene encodes CDR1 KGHSH and CDR2 LQKENI. This CDR3 has 15 amino acids. The CDR3 reads CASSPGGIGNQPQHF. CDR3 sequence (DNA): TGTGCCAGCTCACCGGGCGGGATCGGGAATCAGCCCCAGCATTTT.

V gene TRBV6-5 combines with J gene TRBJ1-1, with 9 bases lining up with TRBD1. Germline CDR1 is MNHEY and CDR2 is SVGAGI. Trimming at V came to 2 bases and at J to 6 bases, leaving 4 bases not matched to a gene. The CDR3 sequence is 14 residues long. The CDR3 protein is CASSYDRGGAEAFF. The CDR3 bases are TGTGCCAGCAGTTACGACAGGGGGGGGGCTGAAGCTTTCTTT.

This chain connects TRBV25-1 to TRBJ2-7; tentative D call: TRBD2 (5 bases). This CDR3 is built from 15 residues. The germline V and J ends were trimmed by 6 bases and 2 bases, with 17 bases remaining between them. Germline lookup yields CDR1 MGHDK and CDR2 SYGVNS. The CDR3 DNA is TGTGCCAGCAGCTTAGGTCTGGACGGGACCTACGAGCAGTACTTC. Residues: CASSLGLDGTYEQYF.

This clone was observed a handful of times. This rearrangement joins TRBV10-3 to TRBJ1-1; 9 bases line up with TRBD1. Germline CDR1 ENHRY, CDR2 SYGVKD. CDR3 length equals 17 residues. Trimming removed 2 bases from V and 10 bases from J; junction bases left unmatched: 17. CDR3 sequence reads: CAISEPGTGQTQIGAFF. The DNA of the CDR3 is TGTGCCATCAGTGAGCCGGGGACAGGGCAAACTCAAATTGGAGCTTTCTTT.

The chain links TRBV27 to TRBJ2-3; 11 nucleotides line up with TRBD2. This CDR3 is built from 19 residues. Germline loops: CDR1 MNHEY, CDR2 SMNVEV (reference sequence). With 8 bases clipped from V and 0 bases from J, the junction kept 16 bases outside the gene matches. The CDR3 DNA follows: TGTGCCAGCCGCAAATTCTTGGTAGCGGGAGGGCCTAGCACAGATACGCAGTATTTT. Its translation: CASRKFLVAGGPSTDTQYF.

J is TRBJ2-2 and V is TRBV19; TRBD1 agrees at 8 bases. The CDR3 extends over 18 amino acids. Trimming took 0 bases from V and 0 from J; bases not matched to a gene: 6. CDR1 LNHDA and CDR2 SQIVND come from the germline V gene (reference sequence). The CDR3 here is CASSIDGQGRANTGELFF. DNA for the CDR3: TGTGCCAGTAGTATAGACGGACAGGGTCGGGCGAACACCGGGGAGCTGTTTTTT.

The chain carries TRBV21-1 and TRBJ2-5; the D call TRBD1 from the table was never checked on the DNA. TRBV21-1 is classified as a pseudogene. The CDR3 sequence is 17 residues long. CDR3 sequence reads: CASSKVGQGRRKETQYF. In nucleotides, the CDR3 is TGTGCCAGCAGCAAAGTTGGGCAGGGCCGAAGAAAAGAGACCCAGTACTTC.

The genes are TRBV6-5 and TRBJ2-1; TRBD1 aligns across 8 bases. The CDR3 has 15 amino acids. Germline V gene sequence: CDR1 MNHEY, CDR2 SVGAGI. V lost 5 bases, J lost 2 bases, and 5 bases stayed unmatched. CDR3 residues: CASSARQGPYNEQFF. CDR3 nucleotide sequence: TGTGCCAGCAGTGCACGACAGGGGCCCTACAATGAGCAGTTCTTC.

The chain carries TRBV5-1 and TRBJ1-1, with a weak D call TRBD1 (6 bases). This CDR3 region has 14 residues. Germline loops: CDR1 SGHRS, CDR2 YFSETQ. The ends were cut back, 3 bases at V and 1 base at J, with 10 bases in the middle. CDR3 sequence: CASSSGHPNTEAFF. The CDR3 nucleotides read TGCGCCAGCAGCTCGGGACATCCGAACACTGAAGCTTTCTTT.

V is TRBV4-3 and J is TRBJ2-3; 9 bases match TRBD2. Germline CDR1 and CDR2: LGHNA and YSLEER. V shed 0 bases and J 0 bases; nucleotides not matched to a gene: 7. The CDR3 spans 18 residues. This CDR3 is CASSQDDGGGASTDTQYF. The DNA of the CDR3 is TGCGCCAGCAGCCAAGATGATGGCGGGGGGGCTAGCACAGATACGCAGTATTTT.

The chain carries TRBV28 and TRBJ2-3; 11 nucleotides line up with TRBD2. The CDR3 consists of 17 residues. Unmatched junction bases numbered 7, after V lost 5 bases and J lost 0 bases. Germline lookup yields CDR1 MDHEN and CDR2 SYDVKM. The DNA for the CDR3 is TGTGCCAGCAGTCCGCAGGGGACTAGCGGCAGCACAGATACGCAGTATTTT. Its translation: CASSPQGTSGSTDTQYF. The full variable domain, rest sourced from reference TRBV28 and TRBJ2-3, is DVKVTQSSRYLVKRTGEKVFLECVQDMDHENMFWYRQDPGLGLRLIYFSYDVKMKEKGDIPEGYSVSREKKERFSLILESASTNQTSMYLCASSPQGTSGSTDTQYFGPGTRLTVL.

This clone has only one observation. The chain combines TRBV6-1 with TRBJ2-4; 7 bases are a match to TRBD1. With V trimmed by 7 bases and J by 1 base, 10 bases remained unmatched. Germline V lookup: CDR1 MNHNS, CDR2 SASEGT. The CDR3 runs 16 residues. CDR3 loop: CASNDGTASAKNIQYF. CDR3 DNA sequence: TGTGCCAGCAATGATGGGACAGCTTCTGCCAAAAACATTCAGTACTTC.

This rearrangement joins TRBV15 to TRBJ2-2, with D perhaps matching TRBD2 (5 bases). The CDR3 runs 15 residues. Looked up from germline, CDR1 is LNHNV and CDR2 is YYDKDF (reference sequence). The V end was cut by 5 bases, the J end by 2 bases, with 12 bases between. The CDR3 DNA reads TGTGCCACCAGCGCATGGGGAGACAACACCGGGGAGCTGTTTTTT. This encodes CATSAWGDNTGELFF.

This chain connects TRBV11-3 to TRBJ2-7; weak D call: TRBD2 (5 bases). Germline CDR1 and CDR2: SGHNT and YENEEA. V lost 1 base, J lost 1 base, and 11 bases lay in between. The CDR3 is 15 residues long. CDR3: CASSLASGRSYEQYF. In DNA form, the CDR3 reads TGTGCCAGCAGCTTAGCCAGCGGTCGATCCTACGAGCAGTACTTC.

This chain links TRBV5-4 with TRBJ2-5; D may be TRBD2 (5 bases). Germline V gene data show CDR1 as SGHNT and CDR2 as YYREEE (reference sequence). V was trimmed by 1 base and J by 5 bases, leaving 15 bases between them. The CDR3 extends over 15 amino acids. As DNA, the CDR3 is TGTGCCAGCAGCTTGCGTGCGGGTACCGGTGAGACCCAGTACTTC. Its translation: CASSLRAGTGETQYF.

The V gene is TRBV27, the J gene TRBJ1-1; D is unclear. From germline, CDR1 is MNHEY and CDR2 SMNVEV (reference sequence). The germline V and J ends were trimmed by 5 bases and 7 bases, with 14 bases remaining between them. CDR3 length: 13 amino acids. CDR3 loop: CASSMRAQYEAFF. The CDR3 coding sequence is TGTGCCAGCAGTATGCGGGCTCAATATGAAGCTTTCTTT.

This rearrangement joins TRBV9 to TRBJ1-2, with D unresolved. Germline V gene lookup returns CDR1 SGDLS and CDR2 YYNGEE. CDR3 size: 14 residues. Between the trimmed V and J ends, which lost 0 bases and 2 bases, there was a span of 8 bases. CDR3 sequence (DNA): TGTGCCAGCAGCGTAGCCCCCTTAAACTATGGCTACACCTTC. Its protein is CASSVAPLNYGYTF.

The V call is TRBV5-1, the J call TRBJ1-1; TRBD1 is a possible D gene (6 bases). This CDR3 region has 12 residues. With 4 bases removed from V and 5 bases from J, the gap between germline ends came to 9 bases. Looked up from germline, CDR1 is SGHRS and CDR2 is YFSETQ. CDR3 bases: TGCGCCAGCAGCCACGGGACAACTGAAGCTTTCTTT. It encodes CASSHGTTEAFF.